This is a list of T cell receptor beta chains from one sample in a study of cytomegalovirus exposure and HLA in healthy donors. Profiled with immunoSEQ multiplex PCR; TCRdb holds only in-frame clones, not every one. Of under 200,000 clones in the sample, approximately 73% were seen once. Sequencing used PBMCs. These receptors were obtained from a woman aged 18-30 years in good health and CMV-seropositive. The CDR3 runs from the conserved cysteine through the conserved F or W. Each record gives: CDR3 length, V gene, J gene, D gene, clone size, CDR3 DNA, CDR3 protein. The D gene is left open where the match is weak. The listing skips clone size in some rows; elsewhere it reads once, few, many or a size class.

len: 14
v_gene: TRBV7-9
j_gene: TRBJ1-3
d_gene: TRBD1
abundance: .
CDR3nt: TGTGCCAGCAGCCCAGACAGGGACGGAAACACCATATATTTT
CDR3aa: CASSPDRDGNTIYF

len: 16
v_gene: TRBV2
j_gene: TRBJ2-1
d_gene: TRBD2
abundance: .
CDR3nt: TGTGCCAGCAGGGCTAGCGGGGGGAGCTCCTACAATGAGCAGTTCTTC
CDR3aa: CASRASGGSSYNEQFF

len: 13
v_gene: TRBV2
j_gene: TRBJ1-6
d_gene: .
abundance: few
CDR3nt: TGTGCCAGCATGGAGCGTCGTAATTCACCCCTCCACTTT
CDR3aa: CASMERRNSPLHF

len: 15
v_gene: TRBV10-2
j_gene: TRBJ1-1
d_gene: .
abundance: .
CDR3nt: TGCGCCAGCAGTGAGTTAAGGACAGCGAACACTGAAGCTTTCTTT
CDR3aa: CASSELRTANTEAFF

len: 15
v_gene: TRBV29-1
j_gene: TRBJ1-2
d_gene: TRBD1
abundance: .
CDR3nt: TGCAGCGTTGAAACGTCCGGACAGGTGACCCATGGCTACACCTTC
CDR3aa: CSVETSGQVTHGYTF

len: 17
v_gene: TRBV15
j_gene: TRBJ1-5
d_gene: .
abundance: once
CDR3nt: TGTGCCACCAGCAGCCCCCCCAGGTTAGGGGACAATCAGCCCCAGCATTTT
CDR3aa: CATSSPPRLGDNQPQHF

len: 12
v_gene: TRBV7-9
j_gene: TRBJ1-2
d_gene: TRBD1
abundance: few
CDR3nt: TGTGCCAGCTACAGGGGCGTTGATGGCTACACCTTC
CDR3aa: CASYRGVDGYTF

len: 16
v_gene: TRBV7-3
j_gene: TRBJ2-3
d_gene: TRBD1
abundance: .
CDR3nt: TGTGCCAGCAGCCAAAACCCAGGGGGAAGCACAGATACGCAGTATTTT
CDR3aa: CASSQNPGGSTDTQYF

len: 14
v_gene: TRBV19
j_gene: TRBJ2-7
d_gene: .
abundance: .
CDR3nt: TGTGCCAGTCGGCGGGGGCCGGACTCCTACGAGCAGTACTTC
CDR3aa: CASRRGPDSYEQYF

len: 11
v_gene: TRBV30
j_gene: TRBJ1-2
d_gene: TRBD1
abundance: .
CDR3nt: TGTGCCTCGACAGGGGGCCAAGGCTACACCTTC
CDR3aa: CASTGGQGYTF

len: 12
v_gene: TRBV6-5
j_gene: TRBJ1-2
d_gene: .
abundance: .
CDR3nt: TGTGCCAGCAGCCGATCAGGGGATGGCTACACCTTC
CDR3aa: CASSRSGDGYTF

len: 12
v_gene: TRBV6-6
j_gene: TRBJ1-6
d_gene: .
abundance: .
CDR3nt: TGTGCCAGCAGAATATTGGGGAGCCCCCTCCACTTT
CDR3aa: CASRILGSPLHF